The 28 T cell receptor beta chains given below trace back to one sample, sequenced in a study of blood T cell repertoires in COVID-19. Sequenced by immunoSEQ multiplex PCR; TCRdb stores in-frame clones only, minus some. The sample lists roughly 250,000 clones, around 82% seen once, with around 9.1% in the top ten. The sample was peripheral blood. Every receptor here comes from a human donor in a cohort sampled during active COVID-19.

The CDR3: CANSIEGNQPQHF. CDR3 DNA sequence: TGTGCCAACAGCATAGAGGGCAATCAGCCCCAGCATTTT. J is TRBJ1-5 and V is TRBV28; no clear D gene. V shed 10 bases and J shed 2 bases, with 12 bases lying between them. The V gene's germline CDR1 is MDHEN and CDR2 SYDVKM. The CDR3 extends over 13 amino acids.

This clone was found many times. The V call is TRBV6-5, the J call TRBJ1-5; D remains unclear. This CDR3 comprises 12 residues. Germline V gene lookup returns CDR1 MNHEY and CDR2 SVGAGI. With 8 bases removed from V and 3 bases from J, the gap between germline ends came to 8 bases. The CDR3 loop is CASRGNNQPQHF. In nucleotides, the CDR3 is TGTGCCAGCCGCGGTAACAATCAGCCCCAGCATTTT.

Here the CDR3 reads CASSLVTGTSGSIEQFF. The CDR3, as DNA: TGTGCCAGCTCACTGGTGACCGGGACTAGCGGGAGTATTGAGCAGTTCTTC. This chain connects TRBV18 to TRBJ2-1; 14 nucleotides match TRBD2. This CDR3 comprises 17 residues. With 4 bases clipped from V and 9 bases from J, the junction kept 11 bases outside the gene matches. Germline V gene sequence: CDR1 KGHSH, CDR2 LQKENI.

The genes are TRBV10-2 and TRBJ2-1, with unresolved D. The CDR3 has 12 residues. V dropped 8 bases and J dropped 7 bases, with 12 bases sitting between them. CDR1 is WSHSY, CDR2 SAAADI, per germline. CDR3 sequence reads: CASCLALNEQFF. The CDR3 DNA follows: TGCGCCAGCTGCCTCGCGTTGAATGAGCAGTTCTTC.

The rearrangement uses TRBV28 and TRBJ1-2, with D possibly being TRBD1 (5 bases). With 6 bases removed from V and 4 bases from J, the gap between germline ends came to 15 bases. Germline V gene data show CDR1 as MDHEN and CDR2 as SYDVKM. This CDR3 region has 14 residues. The CDR3 DNA follows: TGTGCCAGCAGCCATGGGGGGGTCTCCTATGGCTACACCTTC. This gives the protein CASSHGGVSYGYTF.

The CDR3 DNA is TGTGCCAGCAGCCGACAGGGTTTGGCCGGGGAGCTGTTTTTT. This sequence encodes CASSRQGLAGELFF. The rearrangement links TRBV14 to TRBJ2-2; 7 bases agree with TRBD1. Losses at the gene ends were 4 bases for V and 6 bases for J; bases not matched to a gene: 5. Germline CDR1 SGHDN, CDR2 FVKESK. The CDR3 is 14 residues long.

The chain uses TRBV7-9 and TRBJ1-2, with D perhaps TRBD1 (6 bases). Germline values: CDR1 SEHNR, CDR2 FQNEAQ (reference sequence). The CDR3 runs to 16 residues. V lost 1 base and J 2 bases, leaving 14 bases between the germline ends. CDR3 bases: TGTGCCAGCAGCTTAGGAAGGTTCGGGACAAACTATGGCTACACCTTC. It translates to CASSLGRFGTNYGYTF. The full variable domain, its missing parts supplied by reference TRBV7-9 and TRBJ1-2, is DTGVSQNPRHKITKRGQNVTFRCDPISEHNRLYWYRQTLGQGPEFLTYFQNEAQLEKSRLLSDRFSAERPKGSFSTLEIQRTEQGDSAMYLCASSLGRFGTNYGYTFGSGTRLTVV.

This chain links TRBV10-2 with TRBJ1-1, with no clear D. Per the germline V gene, CDR1 is WSHSY and CDR2 is SAAADI. This CDR3 spans 13 amino acids. With 3 bases removed from V and 1 base from J, the gap between germline ends came to 6 bases. CDR3 bases: TGCGCCAGCAGTGAACGGGGGAACACTGAAGCTTTCTTT. It specifies CASSERGNTEAFF.

In nucleotides, the CDR3 is TGCGCCAGCAGCTTCGGGGGGACGGTTTACAATGAGCAGTTCTTC. Translated, it gives CASSFGGTVYNEQFF. The rearrangement links TRBV5-1 to TRBJ2-1; TRBD2 matches 7 bases. Germline V gene lookup returns CDR1 SGHRS and CDR2 YFSETQ. V trimming: 2 bases; J trimming: 4 bases; junction bases outside the gene matches: 6. This CDR3 contains 15 residues.

J is TRBJ2-5 and V is TRBV7-9, with TRBD2 matching over 10 bases. The CDR3 extends over 18 amino acids. Germline loops: CDR1 SEHNR, CDR2 FQNEAQ (reference sequence). V lost 5 bases and J lost 6; bases outside the gene matches: 18. Written as DNA, the CDR3 is TGTGCCAGCAGCCCTCTTACTAGCGGGGAGGCGGGTAAAAAGACCCAGTACTTC. It is translated as CASSPLTSGEAGKKTQYF.

V is TRBV5-1 and J is TRBJ2-5; D is undetermined. Germline lookup yields CDR1 SGHRS and CDR2 YFSETQ. Deletions cut 0 bases from V and 2 bases from J, with 8 bases between. This CDR3 is built from 14 residues. This chain's CDR3 is CASSLAARQETQYF. CDR3 DNA sequence: TGCGCCAGCAGCTTGGCCGCTAGGCAAGAGACCCAGTACTTC.

This clone has more than one count but fewer than ten. The chain joins TRBV19 to TRBJ1-2; D perhaps matches TRBD1 (6 bases). Trimming stripped 6 bases from V and 5 bases from J, with 16 bases between. The CDR3 has 14 amino acids. Germline assignment: CDR1 LNHDA and CDR2 SQIVND (reference sequence). CDR3 region: CASRGALTIYGYTF. CDR3 sequence (DNA): TGTGCCAGTAGGGGGGCGCTTACAATTTATGGCTACACCTTC.

This clone showed up just once. The chain has TRBV28 and TRBJ1-5, with TRBD1 as a possible D gene (6 bases). Trimming removed 2 bases from V and 4 bases from J, with 21 bases in between. CDR3 length: 18 residues. Germline CDR1 is MDHEN and CDR2 is SYDVKM. Here the CDR3 reads CASSLGLIRTAINQPQHF. Here the CDR3 DNA reads TGTGCCAGCAGTTTAGGTCTCATTAGGACAGCTATTAATCAGCCCCAGCATTTT. The variable domain in full, with the rest retrieved from reference TRBV28 and TRBJ1-5, is DVKVTQSSRYLVKRTGEKVFLECVQDMDHENMFWYRQDPGLGLRLIYFSYDVKMKEKGDIPEGYSVSREKKERFSLILESASTNQTSMYLCASSLGLIRTAINQPQHFGDGTRLSIL.

A few counts support this clone. The chain joins TRBV13 to TRBJ2-1; TRBD2 matches 8 bases. Germline V gene data show CDR1 as PRHDT and CDR2 as FYEKMQ (reference sequence). This CDR3 comprises 19 residues. V was pared by 2 bases and J by 5 bases, with 17 bases of the junction left unmatched. CDR3 sequence (DNA): TGTGCCAGCAGCTTACTTATCGGGCTTATCGGGAGGGACGACAATGAGCAGTTCTTC. It codes for CASSLLIGLIGRDDNEQFF.

The chain carries TRBV10-3 and TRBJ2-1; TRBD2 matches 10 bases. CDR3 length equals 14 residues. CDR1 and CDR2 from the germline V gene are ENHRY and SYGVKD. V was clipped by 5 bases and J by 11 bases; unmatched bases: 9. CDR3 protein: CAISTIEREGQQFF. DNA of the CDR3: TGTGCCATCAGTACCATCGAGCGGGAGGGCCAGCAGTTCTTC.

The chain joins TRBV19 to TRBJ2-2; D not certain. The CDR3 sequence is 14 residues long. Trimming took off 0 bases at V and 2 bases at J, with 4 bases between the two ends. Germline V gene data show CDR1 as LNHDA and CDR2 as SQIVND (reference sequence). The CDR3, as DNA: TGTGCCAGTAGTATAGACGTAAACACCGGGGAGCTGTTTTTT. Amino acid sequence: CASSIDVNTGELFF.

This clone was counted a few times. The chain employs TRBV12-3 or TRBV12-4 and TRBJ2-2, with 9 bases aligning to TRBD1. The CDR3 totals 13 residues. V trimming: 3 bases; J trimming: 7 bases; junction bases outside the gene matches: 0. The CDR3 is CASSLTGGGELFF. The CDR3 coding sequence is TGTGCCAGCAGTTTGACAGGGGGCGGGGAGCTGTTTTTT.

Remarks on this clone: The sample contains more than one DNA sequence encoding this CDR3. The chain joins TRBV27 to TRBJ1-3; 7 positions agree with TRBD1. The V gene end was trimmed by 7 bases and the J gene end by 4 bases; junction bases not matched to a gene: 7. Germline assignment: CDR1 MNHEY and CDR2 SMNVEV (reference sequence). CDR3 size: 14 residues. The CDR3 DNA reads as TGTGCCAGCACTTACAGGGGTAGCGGAAACACCATATATTTT. Amino acids: CASTYRGSGNTIYF.

V is TRBV7-9 and J is TRBJ1-5; D remains ambiguous. This CDR3 comprises 18 residues. Germline V CDR1 and CDR2: SEHNR, FQNEAQ (reference sequence). V lost 5 bases and J lost 0, with 20 bases in between. CDR3 DNA sequence: TGTGCCAGCAGCCTCACCTCTCAGTCTTCGTATAGCAATCAGCCCCAGCATTTT. Translated, it gives CASSLTSQSSYSNQPQHF.

This rearrangement joins TRBV19 to TRBJ1-5, with D unclear. CDR3 length: 13 amino acids. The ends were cut back, 4 bases at V and 7 bases at J, with 11 bases in the middle. Germline assignment: CDR1 LNHDA and CDR2 SQIVND (reference sequence). The CDR3 sequence: CASSNTDWQPQHF. CDR3 bases: TGTGCCAGTAGTAACACGGACTGGCAGCCCCAGCATTTT.

The V gene is TRBV21-1, the J gene TRBJ2-1; the table assigns TRBD2, which was not confirmed against the DNA. TRBV21-1 is flagged as a pseudogene. The CDR3 extends over 16 amino acids. The chain's CDR3 is CASSKAGTSGYNEQFF. The DNA for the CDR3 is TGTGCCAGCAGCAAAGCCGGGACTAGCGGTTACAATGAGCAGTTCTTC.

The chain is built from TRBV6-5 and TRBJ2-1; 8 nucleotides match TRBD1. Germline loops: CDR1 MNHEY, CDR2 SVGAGI. This CDR3 is built from 14 residues. V trimming: 8 bases; J trimming: 1 base; junction bases outside the gene matches: 4. The CDR3 DNA follows: TGTGCCAGCCTACAGGGGGGATCCTACAATGAGCAGTTCTTC. This codes for CASLQGGSYNEQFF.

The CDR3 region has the DNA TGTGCCAGCAGCTTATCAGTCATCAATGAGCAGTTCTTC. This translates into CASSLSVINEQFF. The chain carries TRBV5-4 and TRBJ2-1; no firm D call. In germline, CDR1 is SGHNT, CDR2 YYREEE (reference sequence). The length of the CDR3 is 13 residues. V lost 2 bases and J 6 bases, leaving 9 bases between the germline ends.

V and J are TRBV18 and TRBJ2-6, with 16 bases fitting TRBD2. The CDR3 extends over 21 amino acids. The V and J ends lost 3 bases and 0 bases, in that order; junction bases with no gene match: 8. Germline CDR1 reads KGHSH; CDR2 reads LQKENI. CDR3 sequence: CASSPSGLAGGPISGANVLTF. CDR3 DNA: TGTGCCAGCTCACCTTCGGGACTAGCGGGAGGGCCTATCTCTGGGGCCAACGTCCTGACTTTC.

The chain employs TRBV6-1 and TRBJ1-1, with D unresolved. With 3 bases removed from V and 1 base from J, the gap between germline ends came to 12 bases. Germline V gene data show CDR1 as MNHNS and CDR2 as SASEGT. The CDR3 length is 15 residues. The CDR3 reads CASSDISARNTEAFF. CDR3 bases: TGTGCCAGCAGTGATATCTCAGCTAGGAACACTGAAGCTTTCTTT.

The chain couples TRBV29-1 to TRBJ2-3; TRBD2 might be the D (7 bases). The CDR3 spans 14 residues. The V gene's germline CDR1 is SQVTM and CDR2 ANQGSEA. Trimming took off 8 bases at V and 2 bases at J, with 17 bases between the two ends. CDR3 residues: CSLGGGLLTDTQYF. Written as DNA, the CDR3 is TGCAGCCTAGGGGGGGGACTACTCACAGATACGCAGTATTTT.

The chain links TRBV4-3 to TRBJ2-1, with 9 bases matching TRBD1. The germline CDR1 and CDR2 sequences are LGHNA and YSLEER. V lost 2 bases to trimming and J lost 1 base; unmatched junction nucleotides: 12. The CDR3 is 19 residues long. The CDR3 bases are TGCGCCAGCAGCCAAAGATACTCGGCGGGACAGGGATCCTACAATGAGCAGTTCTTC. The encoded protein is CASSQRYSAGQGSYNEQFF.

This chain links TRBV5-4 with TRBJ2-7; 9 nucleotides line up with TRBD1. The CDR3 is 16 amino acids. After removal of 5 bases from V and 1 base from J, the junction contained 10 bases not matched to a gene. Germline V gene lookup returns CDR1 SGHNT and CDR2 YYREEE (reference sequence). The CDR3 DNA reads as TGTGCCAGCAGTTCCACGTACGGACAGGGGTCCTACGAGCAGTACTTC. Translation: CASSSTYGQGSYEQYF.